The rows below give T cell receptor beta chains drawn from one sample of a study of shared clonotypes between healthy human individuals. Produced via immunoSEQ multiplex PCR; TCRdb's table is partial and in-frame only. The sample holds more than 2,000,000 clones; about 92% are singletons and the top ten take about 0.37%. Sequenced sample: naive CD4+ T cells from PBMCs. The receptors originated from a man aged 18 to 29 in good health. Some clones in this sample may be carry-over from other donors' samples. The CDR3 runs from the conserved cysteine through the conserved F or W. Fields, in order: J gene, V gene, D gene, clone size, CDR3 protein, CDR3 DNA. The D gene is left open where the match is weak. Where a row states a size, it is once, few, many or the class of an expanded clone; other rows omit it.

TRBJ2-1,TRBV14,TRBD2,NA,CATGGTSGYNEQFF,TGTGCCACCGGGGGGACTAGCGGCTACAATGAGCAGTTCTTC
TRBJ1-5,TRBV12-2,NA,NA,CASRLGSNQPQHF,TGTGCAAGTCGCCTAGGGAGCAATCAGCCCCAGCATTTT
TRBJ2-5,TRBV6-5,NA,NA,CASSYGGVWRQETQYF,TGTGCCAGCAGTTACGGGGGTGTCTGGCGGCAAGAGACCCAGTACTTC
TRBJ1-3,TRBV7-9,TRBD1,NA,CASSLGTGGTGNTIYF,TGTGCCAGCAGCTTAGGGACAGGGGGTACTGGAAACACCATATATTTT
TRBJ1-3,TRBV19,NA,NA,CASSISSGTRSGNTIYF,TGTGCCAGTAGTATCTCTTCCGGGACACGCTCTGGAAACACCATATATTTT
TRBJ2-3,TRBV5-1,NA,NA,CASSLHGREGTDTQYF,TGCGCCAGCAGCTTGCATGGCAGGGAAGGCACAGATACGCAGTATTTT
TRBJ1-5,TRBV28,TRBD1,NA,CASRTRGQPSNQPQHF,TGTGCCAGCAGGACCAGGGGACAGCCAAGCAATCAGCCCCAGCATTTT
TRBJ2-1,TRBV6-1,NA,NA,CASSYGGHNEQFF,TGTGCCAGCAGTTATGGTGGTCACAATGAGCAGTTCTTC
TRBJ2-7,TRBV9,TRBD2,NA,CASSYGLAGTYEQYF,TGTGCCAGCAGCTATGGACTAGCGGGAACCTACGAGCAGTACTTC
TRBJ2-7,TRBV30,TRBD2,NA,CAWSLAGRYEQYF,TGTGCCTGGAGTCTAGCGGGCCGCTACGAGCAGTACTTC
TRBJ2-1,TRBV7-9,NA,once,CASSLDGGKVRNEQFF,TGTGCCAGCAGCTTAGATGGTGGGAAGGTACGGAATGAGCAGTTCTTC
TRBJ2-6,TRBV19,NA,NA,CASSIVPGANVLTF,TGTGCCAGTAGTATAGTTCCTGGGGCCAACGTCCTGACTTTC
TRBJ2-5,TRBV5-1,NA,NA,CASSLDPGVETQYF,TGCGCCAGCAGCTTGGATCCGGGAGTCGAGACCCAGTACTTC
TRBJ1-5,TRBV6-5,NA,NA,CASSSRTTGGNQPQHF,TGTGCCAGCAGTTCAAGGACTACTGGGGGCAATCAGCCCCAGCATTTT
TRBJ2-3,TRBV5-1,TRBD1,NA,CASSPYRGVTDTQYF,TGCGCCAGCAGCCCTTACAGGGGGGTGACAGATACGCAGTATTTT
TRBJ1-2,TRBV27,NA,NA,CASRLNGVYGYTF,TGTGCCAGCAGATTAAACGGGGTTTATGGCTACACCTTC
TRBJ2-7,TRBV7-2,TRBD2,NA,CASLVGGGLGYEQYF,TGTGCCAGCCTCGTGGGGGGAGGGCTCGGCTACGAGCAGTACTTC
TRBJ2-5,TRBV5-4,TRBD1,NA,CASSREWDRETQYF,TGTGCCAGCAGCCGAGAGTGGGACAGAGAGACCCAGTACTTC
TRBJ2-5,TRBV11-3,TRBD2,once,CASSLGVAGGQETQYF,TGTGCCAGCAGCTTAGGGGTAGCGGGAGGACAAGAGACCCAGTACTTC
TRBJ2-2,TRBV29-1,NA,NA,CSVQGADTGELFF,TGCAGCGTACAGGGAGCGGACACCGGGGAGCTGTTTTTT
TRBJ2-1,TRBV12-5,TRBD2,NA,CASGSLTSGGTHAYNEQFF,TGTGCTAGTGGTTCATTGACTAGCGGGGGTACGCATGCCTACAATGAGCAGTTCTTC
TRBJ2-3,TRBV7-2,NA,NA,CASSLLGIVDTQYF,TGTGCCAGCAGCTTACTCGGGATTGTAGATACGCAGTATTTT
TRBJ2-7,TRBV2,TRBD2,once,CASRFGTSVYLSYEQYF,TGTGCCAGCAGGTTTGGGACTAGCGTATATCTTTCCTACGAGCAGTACTTC
TRBJ2-7,TRBV11-2,TRBD2,NA,CASSLGTRYEQYF,TGTGCCAGCAGCCTCGGGACTAGATACGAGCAGTACTTC
TRBJ2-3,TRBV5-1,TRBD1,NA,CASSDGTGIRTDTQYF,TGCGCCAGCAGCGACGGGACAGGGATAAGGACGGATACGCAGTATTTT
TRBJ2-3,TRBV7-7,TRBD1,NA,CASSPRQGWPPDTQYF,TGTGCCAGCAGCCCTCGACAGGGTTGGCCGCCAGATACGCAGTATTTT
TRBJ2-5,TRBV14,NA,NA,CASSHGNKEPQETQYF,TGTGCCAGCAGCCACGGGAATAAGGAGCCACAAGAGACCCAGTACTTC
TRBJ1-6,TRBV25-1,NA,NA,CASGPSGRTRSPLHF,TGTGCCAGTGGACCTTCGGGACGGACCAGATCACCCCTCCACTTT
TRBJ2-3,TRBV5-1,NA,NA,CASSPQGTDTQYF,TGCGCCAGCAGCCCACAGGGCACAGATACGCAGTATTTT
TRBJ2-3,TRBV5-1,TRBD2,once,CASSWTSGIPDTQYF,TGCGCCAGCAGCTGGACTAGCGGGATACCAGATACGCAGTATTTT
TRBJ2-5,TRBV5-1,NA,NA,CASSTVGAAETQYF,TGCGCCAGCAGCACGGTGGGGGCCGCGGAGACCCAGTACTTC
TRBJ1-2,TRBV7-3,TRBD1,NA,CASSSTGADGYTF,TGTGCCAGCAGCTCAACAGGGGCGGATGGCTACACCTTC
TRBJ2-1,TRBV5-1,NA,NA,CASSYNRDHQFF,TGCGCCAGCAGCTACAACCGGGACCATCAGTTCTTC
TRBJ1-1,TRBV2,TRBD1,NA,CASSGQGMANTEAFF,TGTGCCAGCAGTGGACAGGGGATGGCGAACACTGAAGCTTTCTTT
TRBJ2-7,TRBV2,NA,NA,CASEGDKGSYEQYF,TGTGCCAGCGAGGGGGATAAAGGCTCCTACGAGCAGTACTTC
TRBJ1-1,TRBV5-1,NA,NA,CASSLAPANTEAFF,TGCGCCAGCAGCTTGGCGCCAGCGAACACTGAAGCTTTCTTT
TRBJ2-7,TRBV28,NA,NA,CASRTIGSYEQYF,TGTGCCAGCAGAACCATCGGGTCCTACGAGCAGTACTTC
TRBJ2-5,TRBV19,TRBD2,NA,CASSEGTASGSETQYF,TGTGCCAGTAGCGAGGGAACGGCTAGCGGGAGTGAGACCCAGTACTTC
TRBJ2-3,TRBV5-1,NA,NA,CASSLGPGGTQYF,TGCGCCAGCAGCTTGGGGCCAGGTGGAACGCAGTATTTT
TRBJ2-1,TRBV19,TRBD2,few,CASSPGTSGSSYNEQFF,TGTGCCAGTAGTCCCGGGACTAGCGGGAGCTCCTACAATGAGCAGTTCTTC
TRBJ2-2,TRBV7-3,TRBD1,NA,CASSADRVGGELFF,TGTGCCAGCAGCGCTGACAGGGTGGGAGGGGAGCTGTTTTTT
TRBJ2-1,TRBV5-4,NA,NA,CASSLQPGSSYNEQFF,TGTGCCAGCAGCTTGCAACCGGGCAGCTCCTACAATGAGCAGTTCTTC